The 19 T cell receptor beta chains below all came from one sample that was sequenced in a study of T-cell reconstitution after alpha-beta-depleted transplantation in children. Preparation of the TCRbeta library involved a method that used unique molecular identifiers. One entry per CDR3 protein results from TCRdb running MiXCR on the PCR reads. The top ten clones hold about 6.2% of a sample with hundreds of thousands of distinct CDR3 sequences, roughly 9% of them seen once. The specimen comprised PBMCs from the stem cell graft donor, sampled from the stem cell graft. The receptors come from a human donor who donated a stem cell graft to a child with acute lymphoblastic leukemia.

This rearrangement joins TRBV5-1 to TRBJ1-4, with no clear D. V lost 4 bases to trimming and J lost 4 bases, with 11 bases between them. CDR3 length: 14 residues. In germline, CDR1 is SGHRS, CDR2 YFSETQ. The CDR3 sequence: CASSEGSINEKLFF. CDR3 DNA: TGCGCCAGCAGCGAAGGATCGATTAATGAAAAACTGTTTTTT.

In its sample, this clonotype was seen many times. This sequence joins TRBV10-3 and TRBJ1-1, with 8 bases that match TRBD1. The V gene's germline CDR1 is ENHRY and CDR2 SYGVKD. The V and J ends lost 6 bases and 1 base, in that order; junction bases with no gene match: 4. The CDR3 sequence is 14 residues long. CDR3 DNA sequence: TGTGCCATCAGACCGGGACAGGAGAACACTGAAGCTTTCTTT. This sequence encodes CAIRPGQENTEAFF.

This clonotype was detected a few times. The V call is TRBV7-2, the J call TRBJ1-3; D is possibly TRBD1 (5 bases). The CDR3 is 14 residues long. The germline V and J ends were trimmed by 6 bases and 1 base, with 10 bases remaining between them. Per germline, CDR1 SGHTA and CDR2 FQGNSA. The CDR3 bases are TGTGCCAGCAGACTAGCAGGGTCTGGAAACACCATATATTTT. This sequence encodes CASRLAGSGNTIYF.

Many counts were recorded for this clonotype. The chain couples TRBV12-3 or TRBV12-4 to TRBJ1-2; 12 bases are shared with TRBD1. CDR3 size: 16 residues. V shed 1 base, J shed 7 bases, and the junction held 7 bases outside the gene matches. In DNA form, the CDR3 reads TGTGCCAGCAGTTTAGACCGGGACAGGGGGCTGGCTGGCTACACCTTC. This codes for CASSLDRDRGLAGYTF.

This clonotype occurred many times. V is TRBV27 and J is TRBJ1-5; the D is unclear. The CDR3 is 15 amino acids. Trimming pared 2 bases from V and 2 bases from J, leaving 10 bases between. Germline V gene sequence: CDR1 MNHEY, CDR2 SMNVEV (reference sequence). The CDR3 region has the DNA TGTGCCAGCAGTTTACTTTCAGACGGCAATCAGCCCCAGCATTTT. Its translation is CASSLLSDGNQPQHF.

The genes are TRBV24-1 and TRBJ1-1; 10 nucleotides align to TRBD1. V lost 4 bases and J lost 11; bases outside the gene matches: 12. Looked up from germline, CDR1 is KGHDR and CDR2 is SFDVKD. The CDR3 has 15 amino acids. As DNA, the CDR3 is TGTGCCACCAGTGAGACCGGGACAGGGGCCGCGGGGGCTTTCTTT. Amino acid sequence: CATSETGTGAAGAFF.

This clonotype has more than one count but fewer than ten. The V and J genes are TRBV6-5 and TRBJ2-6; tentative D call: TRBD1 (6 bases). Trimming cost V 4 bases and J 0 bases, with 10 bases left between them. CDR1 and CDR2 (germline): MNHEY, SVGAGI. The CDR3 loop spans 16 amino acids. CDR3 amino acids: CASSSWTDSGANVLTF. The CDR3 region has the DNA TGTGCCAGCAGTTCATGGACAGACTCTGGGGCCAACGTCCTGACTTTC.

This clonotype has ten or more counts. The V gene is TRBV5-5, the J gene TRBJ2-5, with D possibly being TRBD1 (6 bases). The CDR3 extends over 15 amino acids. Germline-derived CDR1 and CDR2 are SGHKS and YYEKEE (reference sequence). The germline V and J ends were trimmed by 4 bases and 3 bases, with 16 bases remaining between them. The CDR3 sequence: CASSVAGTNKETQYF. The CDR3 DNA reads TGTGCCAGCAGCGTTGCTGGGACAAACAAAGAGACCCAGTACTTC.

The chain has TRBV6-1 and TRBJ2-7; TRBD2 matches at 11 bases. The germline V gene has CDR1 MNHNS and CDR2 SASEGT. The CDR3 is made up of 15 amino acids. Losses at the gene ends were 8 bases for V and 2 bases for J; bases not matched to a gene: 8. In DNA form, the CDR3 reads TGTGCCAGCTCGAAGGGACTAGCGGAAACCTACGAGCAGTACTTC. Amino acids: CASSKGLAETYEQYF.

This clonotype was observed many times. The genes are TRBV25-1 and TRBJ2-5, with a possible D match to TRBD1 (6 bases). The ends were cut back, 3 bases at V and 5 bases at J, with 10 bases in the middle. The length of the CDR3 is 13 residues. CDR1 is MGHDK, CDR2 SYGVNS, per germline. Here the CDR3 reads CASSDGGGETQYF. For the CDR3, the DNA is TGTGCCAGCAGTGATGGGGGCGGGGAGACCCAGTACTTC.

This clonotype showed up many times. V and J are TRBV24-1 and TRBJ1-5; 7 bases match TRBD1. V shed 3 bases, J shed 5 bases, and the junction held 3 bases outside the gene matches. CDR1 and CDR2 (germline): KGHDR, SFDVKD. This CDR3 comprises 14 residues. CDR3 loop: CATSDTRGDQPQHF. The DNA for the CDR3 is TGTGCCACCAGTGATACCAGGGGGGATCAGCCCCAGCATTTT.

CDR3 loop: CSASNRVWDEQFF. The CDR3 DNA reads TGCAGTGCCAGCAACAGGGTGTGGGATGAGCAGTTCTTC. The V call is TRBV20-1, the J call TRBJ2-1; tentative D call: TRBD1 (6 bases). V shed 6 bases and J shed 8 bases, with 17 bases lying between them. This CDR3 contains 13 residues. Looked up from germline, CDR1 is DFQATT and CDR2 is SNEGSKA (reference sequence).

The J gene is TRBJ2-7, the V gene TRBV2, with 9 nucleotides matching TRBD2. Germline V gene sequence: CDR1 SNHLY, CDR2 FYNNEI. The CDR3 runs 13 residues. V was clipped by 3 bases and J by 3 bases; unmatched bases: 0. Here the CDR3 DNA reads TGTGCCAGCAGTGAGCGGGGGGGCTACGAGCAGTACTTC. This translates into CASSERGGYEQYF.

This clonotype was seen many times. The CDR3 loop reads CASSYSPAGEETQYF. CDR3 nucleotide sequence: TGCGCCAGCAGTTACTCTCCGGCGGGAGAAGAGACCCAGTACTTC. The rearrangement links TRBV5-1 to TRBJ2-5; 7 positions match TRBD2. Germline V gene sequence: CDR1 SGHRS, CDR2 YFSETQ. The trim removed 5 bases at V and 3 bases at J, leaving 10 bases unmatched. The CDR3 is 15 amino acids.

The chain couples TRBV7-6 to TRBJ2-6; 9 bases line up with TRBD1. Germline V gene lookup returns CDR1 SGHVS and CDR2 FNYEAQ. The CDR3 contains 16 residues. Trimming cost V 11 bases and J 4 bases; bases outside gene matches: 12. The CDR3 DNA is TGTGCCGTGGGGAAACAGGGGGCATTAGGGGCCAACGTCCTGACTTTC. It specifies CAVGKQGALGANVLTF.

This clonotype has only a few counts. The V gene is TRBV15, the J gene TRBJ2-5, with D perhaps matching TRBD1 or TRBD2 (5 bases each). The CDR3 is made up of 11 amino acids. Germline V gives CDR1 LNHNV, CDR2 YYDKDF (reference sequence). V was clipped by 8 bases and J by 5 bases, with 9 bases between them. The CDR3 reads CATRRGETQYF. The CDR3, as DNA: TGTGCCACCCGTCGGGGCGAGACCCAGTACTTC. Full variable domain (remainder filled in from reference TRBV15 and TRBJ2-5): DAMVIQNPRYQVTQFGKPVTLSCSQTLNHNVMYWYQQKSSQAPKLLFHYYDKDFNNEADTPDNFQSRRPNTSFCFLDIRSPGLGDTAMYLCATRRGETQYFGPGTRLLVL.

This clonotype was found a few times. This chain uses TRBV12-3 or TRBV12-4 with TRBJ1-2; D not certain. V was cut by 2 bases and J by 8 bases, with 9 bases left in between. CDR3 length: 12 amino acids. CDR3 loop: CASSLWSEGYTF. The CDR3 DNA follows: TGTGCCAGCAGTTTATGGTCGGAGGGCTACACCTTC.

This clonotype appeared a few times. The chain couples TRBV4-2 to TRBJ2-5, with D unresolved. This CDR3 has 14 amino acids. Germline assignment: CDR1 LGHNA and CDR2 YNFKEQ. Trimming cost V 1 base and J 1 base, with 7 bases left between them. Written as DNA, the CDR3 is TGTGCCAGCAGCCAAGGCCGCAGCCAAGAGACCCAGTACTTC. Its protein product is CASSQGRSQETQYF.

This clonotype was counted between two and nine times. The chain links TRBV2 to TRBJ1-4; 10 bases map to TRBD1. Trimming at V came to 11 bases and at J to 7 bases, leaving 7 bases not matched to a gene. The germline CDR1 and CDR2 sequences are SNHLY and FYNNEI. This CDR3 comprises 13 residues. The DNA of the CDR3 is TGTGCCGGGGGACAGGGGAGTAGTGAAAAACTGTTTTTT. It is translated as CAGGQGSSEKLFF.